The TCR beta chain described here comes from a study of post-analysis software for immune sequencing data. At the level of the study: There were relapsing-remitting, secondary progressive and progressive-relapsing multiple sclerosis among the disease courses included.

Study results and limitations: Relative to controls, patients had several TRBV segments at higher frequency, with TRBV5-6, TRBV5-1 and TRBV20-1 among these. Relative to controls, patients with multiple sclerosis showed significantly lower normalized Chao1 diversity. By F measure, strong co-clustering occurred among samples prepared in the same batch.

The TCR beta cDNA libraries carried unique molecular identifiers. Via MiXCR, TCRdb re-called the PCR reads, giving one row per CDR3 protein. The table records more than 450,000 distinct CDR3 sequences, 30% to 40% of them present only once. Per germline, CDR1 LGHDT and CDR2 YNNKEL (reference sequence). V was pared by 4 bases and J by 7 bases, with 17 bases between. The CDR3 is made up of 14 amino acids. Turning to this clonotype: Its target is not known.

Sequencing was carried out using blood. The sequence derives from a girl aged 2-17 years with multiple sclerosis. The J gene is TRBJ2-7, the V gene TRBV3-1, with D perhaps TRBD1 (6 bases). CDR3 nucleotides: TGTGCCAGCAGCCGAGTTACAGGGCTACTGGAGCAGTACTTC. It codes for CASSRVTGLLEQYF.